The clone carrying this T cell receptor beta chain has only one observation. This entry belongs to a study of long-term antiretroviral therapy in people with HIV. An immunoSEQ assay, version v3.0, was performed at survey level. Sequencing used immunoSEQ multiplex PCR; TCRdb keeps in-frame clones, though not all of them. The data hold around 16,000 clones, with just over 75% observed a single time. Germline V gene lookup returns CDR1 SQVTM and CDR2 ANQGSEA. This CDR3 is built from 13 residues. Trimming took off 6 bases at V and 2 bases at J, with 13 bases between the two ends. The origin of this receptor is a man in his forties with HIV. This chain uses TRBV29-1 with TRBJ1-1; possible D gene TRBD1, 5 bases. This specimen was unsorted PBMCs, taken 2.1 years after starting antiretroviral therapy. The CDR3 region is CSVGPQPNTEAFF. CDR3 DNA sequence: TGCAGCGTGGGGCCACAGCCTAACACTGAAGCTTTCTTT.